The clone carrying this T cell receptor (beta chain) was detected only a few times. Its antigen remains unidentified. This record comes from a study of cytomegalovirus exposure and HLA in healthy donors. General study results and limits: In vitro checks showed that three CMV-associated chains really do target CMV antigens. Productive status was seen about 87% or about 30% of the time for most TCR beta V segments in an earlier analysis. Cytomegalovirus status was reportedly diagnosed by the classifier with high specificity and sensitivity.

It was with 60 Vbeta and 13 Jbeta primers that the PCR ran. The table came from immunoSEQ multiplex PCR; TCRdb's copy has only in-frame clones and leaves some out. This sample has about 110,000 clones, with 13% to 15% found just once. The clonotype was recovered from a female donor in good health and CMV-seronegative. The sample taken for sequencing was PBMCs.

The DNA of the CDR3 is TGTGCCAGTAGTGCCGACAGTTATAGCAATCAGCCCCAGCATTTT. This gives the protein CASSADSYSNQPQHF. The chain carries TRBV19 and TRBJ1-5; a possible D gene is TRBD1 (5 bases). Germline V lookup: CDR1 LNHDA, CDR2 SQIVND (reference sequence). The CDR3 sequence is 15 residues long. Trimming pared 5 bases from V and 0 bases from J, leaving 11 bases between.